The next 27 T cell receptor beta chains were all read from a single sample in a study of brain T cells in children with intractable seizures. Generated by immunoSEQ multiplex PCR, the TCRdb table keeps only in-frame clones and is missing some. This sample has about 64,000 clones, with about 96% found just once. The sample consisted of peripheral blood, taken at surgery. These receptors came from a boy younger than two with focal cortical dysplasia and intractable seizures.

This chain links TRBV5-1 with TRBJ2-7; D is tentatively TRBD1 or TRBD2 (5 bases each). Between the trimmed V and J ends, which lost 3 bases and 0 bases, there was a span of 16 bases. The germline CDR1 and CDR2 sequences are SGHRS and YFSETQ. The CDR3 spans 16 residues. The CDR3 bases are TGCGCCAGCAGCTCCATCTCCCGGGACGGCTCCTACGAGCAGTACTTC. Translated, it gives CASSSISRDGSYEQYF.

Here the CDR3 DNA reads TGTGCCAGCAGCCCCGTTACGACAGGGGGTGGCTATGGCTACACCTTC. It yields the protein CASSPVTTGGGYGYTF. The V call is TRBV9, the J call TRBJ1-2; 9 bases line up with TRBD1. Germline trimming cut 4 bases from V and 4 bases from J; bases unmatched to any gene: 11. Germline values: CDR1 SGDLS, CDR2 YYNGEE. This CDR3 is built from 16 residues.

The V gene is TRBV29-1, the J gene TRBJ1-1, with 8 bases identical to TRBD1. This CDR3 region has 15 residues. The trim removed 1 base at V and 1 base at J, leaving 5 bases unmatched. In germline, CDR1 is SQVTM, CDR2 ANQGSEA. The CDR3 bases are TGCAGCGTTGAAGCGACAGGGGTGGCGAACACTGAAGCTTTCTTT. This sequence encodes CSVEATGVANTEAFF.

On this clone itself: A junction end diverges from the germline sequence, so it may reflect a read error. The chain couples TRBV29-1 to TRBJ1-1, with D possibly being TRBD1 (5 bases). The CDR3 sequence is 13 residues long. CDR1 and CDR2 (germline): SQVTM, ANQGSEA. CDR3: CSVQDDSNTEAFF. DNA of the CDR3: TGCAGCGTTCAAGATGACAGCAACACTGAAGCTTTCTTT.

J is TRBJ2-1 and V is TRBV11-2; 7 nucleotides match TRBD1. V lost 4 bases, J lost 6 bases, and 9 bases stayed unmatched. CDR1 and CDR2 (germline): SGHAT, FQNNGV. CDR3 length: 15 amino acids. The CDR3 DNA follows: TGTGCCAGCAGCTACTACAGGGGTAGAGGCAATGAGCAGTTCTTC. Translation gives CASSYYRGRGNEQFF.

CDR3 region: CASSFSRTNTGELFF. CDR3 in DNA: TGCGCCAGCAGCTTCAGCAGGACGAACACCGGGGAGCTGTTTTTT. This sequence joins TRBV5-1 and TRBJ2-2; the D is unclear. The CDR3 covers 15 residues. Trimming removed 2 bases at V and 0 bases at J, with 8 bases between. CDR1 and CDR2 from the germline V gene are SGHRS and YFSETQ.

The J gene is TRBJ2-1, the V gene TRBV2, with D possibly called TRBD1 or TRBD2 (5 bases each). The CDR3 spans 14 residues. Germline CDR1 reads SNHLY; CDR2 reads FYNNEI. V was clipped by 7 bases and J by 2 bases, with 12 bases between them. The CDR3 DNA sequence: TGTGCCAGCAAAGATGGGGGAACCTACAATGAGCAGTTCTTC. Translating gives CASKDGGTYNEQFF.

This clone came up a few times. J is TRBJ1-6 and V is TRBV6-5, with TRBD1 as a possible D gene (6 bases). The V and J ends lost 10 bases and 9 bases respectively, with 13 bases between them. There are 12 residues in the CDR3. From germline, CDR1 is MNHEY and CDR2 SVGAGI. CDR3 bases: TGTGCCACCAGAACAGGGCCTTCACCCCTCCACTTT. Protein: CATRTGPSPLHF.

This clone was seen only a few times. The V gene is TRBV2, the J gene TRBJ2-7; D uncertain. The CDR3 has 11 residues. The V end lost 6 bases, the J end lost 5 bases, and 8 bases lay between the germline ends. The germline V gene has CDR1 SNHLY and CDR2 FYNNEI. The CDR3 region is CASRATNEQYF. CDR3 nucleotides: TGTGCCAGCAGAGCGACAAACGAGCAGTACTTC.

The V and J genes are TRBV2 and TRBJ2-7, with 15 nucleotides matching TRBD2. The V and J ends lost 4 bases and 0 bases, in that order; junction bases with no gene match: 7. The germline gives CDR1 SNHLY, CDR2 FYNNEI. The CDR3 has 18 residues. The CDR3 protein is CASSGGLAGGRSSYEQYF. The CDR3 bases are TGTGCCAGCAGTGGGGGACTAGCGGGGGGACGTAGCTCCTACGAGCAGTACTTC.

V gene TRBV5-1 combines with J gene TRBJ1-2, with a tentative D call TRBD1 (5 bases). With 0 bases removed from V and 4 bases from J, the gap between germline ends came to 7 bases. Germline CDR1 reads SGHRS; CDR2 reads YFSETQ. CDR3 length: 13 amino acids. DNA of the CDR3: TGCGCCAGCAGCTTGGAGGGGAGCTATGGCTACACCTTC. Translating it yields CASSLEGSYGYTF.

The rearrangement uses TRBV5-6 and TRBJ2-5; 9 bases match TRBD1. V gave up 4 bases and J gave up 5 bases; unmatched junction bases: 12. CDR1 SGHDT and CDR2 YYEEEE come from the germline V gene. There are 16 residues in the CDR3. The CDR3 nucleotides are TGTGCCAGCAGCAGCCCCTTGTCGGACAGGGGTGAGACCCAGTACTTC. It encodes CASSSPLSDRGETQYF.

The chain is built from TRBV4-3 and TRBJ1-1; 9 bases fit TRBD1. The CDR3 loop spans 16 amino acids. Trimming took 1 base from V and 2 from J; bases not matched to a gene: 5. The germline gives CDR1 LGHNA, CDR2 YSLEER. CDR3 DNA sequence: TGCGCCAGCAGCCAAGGGGGACAGGGATTTAACACTGAAGCTTTCTTT. This translates into CASSQGGQGFNTEAFF.

This rearrangement joins TRBV28 to TRBJ2-1; D remains unclear. The length of the CDR3 is 12 residues. The ends were cut back, 2 bases at V and 6 bases at J, with 5 bases in the middle. Germline CDR1 is MDHEN and CDR2 is SYDVKM. CDR3 in DNA: TGTGCCAGCAGTTTACGCCCCAATGAGCAGTTCTTC. This gives the protein CASSLRPNEQFF.

This clone has a single count. The chain carries TRBV3-1 (or the pseudogene TRBV3-2) and TRBJ2-2; D is undetermined. The ends were cut back, 4 bases at V and 4 bases at J, with 16 bases in the middle. Germline CDR1 reads LGHDT; CDR2 reads YNNKEL (reference sequence). The CDR3 sequence is 16 residues long. CDR3 residues: CASSPVVGPSTGELFF. CDR3 bases: TGTGCCAGCAGCCCGGTGGTGGGTCCATCCACCGGGGAGCTGTTTTTT.

The chain is built from TRBV7-9 and TRBJ1-1, with TRBD1 as a possible D gene (5 bases). This CDR3 is built from 15 residues. Germline V gene sequence: CDR1 SEHNR, CDR2 FQNEAQ (reference sequence). The V and J ends lost 7 bases and 4 bases respectively, with 19 bases between them. The DNA for the CDR3 is TGTGCCAGCACCTGGGGGGACTTTGGGACCACTGAAGCTTTCTTT. Protein sequence: CASTWGDFGTTEAFF.

The J gene is TRBJ2-1, the V gene TRBV11-3, with TRBD2 identical over 11 bases. V gave up 5 bases and J gave up 6 bases; unmatched junction bases: 6. Germline CDR1 and CDR2: SGHNT and YENEEA. This CDR3 region has 15 residues. CDR3 sequence reads: CASSRWTSGLNEQFF. The DNA for the CDR3 is TGTGCCAGCAGCCGATGGACTAGCGGGCTCAATGAGCAGTTCTTC.

This clone appeared a single time. The chain is built from TRBV7-3 and TRBJ2-3; the D gene could be TRBD1 or TRBD2 (6 bases each). Trimming pared 5 bases from V and 9 bases from J, leaving 15 bases between. Germline CDR1 and CDR2: SGHTA and FQGTGA. The CDR3 is made up of 13 amino acids. CDR3 DNA: TGTGCCAGCAGCGACCCCGGAGGGGGGACGCAGTATTTT. It is translated as CASSDPGGGTQYF.

The V call is TRBV19, the J call TRBJ2-7; a possible D gene is TRBD2 (6 bases). The germline V gene has CDR1 LNHDA and CDR2 SQIVND (reference sequence). V was clipped by 0 bases and J by 3 bases, with 12 bases between them. The CDR3 has 15 residues. The CDR3 nucleotides are TGTGCCAGTAGTATAGATAGCGGCGGCCACTACGAGCAGTACTTC. Its translation: CASSIDSGGHYEQYF.

The V gene is TRBV5-1, the J gene TRBJ2-5, with TRBD1 matching over 8 bases. The germline CDR1 and CDR2 sequences are SGHRS and YFSETQ. The CDR3 spans 14 residues. With 4 bases clipped from V and 5 bases from J, the junction kept 7 bases outside the gene matches. CDR3 nucleotides: TGCGCCAGCAGCCCAACCAGGGGGCCCGAGACCCAGTACTTC. Translation gives CASSPTRGPETQYF.

V is TRBV10-1 and J is TRBJ2-1; 8 bases agree with TRBD2. There are 14 residues in the CDR3. The ends lost 6 bases at V and 3 bases at J; junction bases unmatched: 4. CDR1 is WNHNN and CDR2 is SYGVQD in the germline V gene (reference sequence). In DNA, the CDR3 is TGCGCCAGCAGCCTACTAGCGGACTACAATGAGCAGTTCTTC. The encoded protein is CASSLLADYNEQFF.

V usage is TRBV6-5 and J usage is TRBJ2-5, with 8 positions matching TRBD1. This CDR3 is built from 14 residues. CDR1 and CDR2 (germline): MNHEY, SVGAGI. J lost 5 bases, V lost 6 bases, and 8 bases had no gene match. This CDR3 reads CASRYGQGWETQYF. The CDR3 DNA reads TGTGCCAGCAGATACGGACAGGGATGGGAGACCCAGTACTTC.

The V call is TRBV18, the J call TRBJ2-7; the match to TRBD1 covers 7 bases. Losses at the gene ends were 2 bases for V and 7 bases for J; bases not matched to a gene: 11. The CDR3 sequence is 15 residues long. CDR1 and CDR2 (germline): KGHSH, LQKENI. The CDR3 region is CASSPILRGRGEQYF. The CDR3 region has the DNA TGTGCCAGCTCACCAATTTTAAGGGGGCGCGGAGAGCAGTACTTC. Filled out from reference TRBV18 and TRBJ2-7, the complete variable domain reads NAGVMQNPRHLVRRRGQEARLRCSPMKGHSHVYWYRQLPEEGLKFMVYLQKENIIDESGMPKERFSAEFPKEGPSILRIQQVVRGDSAAYFCASSPILRGRGEQYFGPGTRLTVT.

The rearrangement links TRBV19 to TRBJ1-5, with D possibly TRBD1 on 5 matching bases. The germline V and J ends were trimmed by 5 bases and 1 base, with 15 bases remaining between them. CDR3 length: 16 residues. Germline V lookup: CDR1 LNHDA, CDR2 SQIVND (reference sequence). The CDR3 sequence: CASSFGSGGSNQPQHF. The DNA of the CDR3 is TGTGCCAGTAGTTTCGGGTCCGGGGGGAGCAATCAGCCCCAGCATTTT. Full variable domain (missing parts from reference TRBV19 and TRBJ1-5): DGGITQSPKYLFRKEGQNVTLSCEQNLNHDAMYWYRQDPGQGLRLIYYSQIVNDFQKGDIAEGYSVSREKKESFPLTVTSAQKNPTAFYLCASSFGSGGSNQPQHFGDGTRLSIL.

The chain carries TRBV5-1 and TRBJ1-1, with D perhaps matching TRBD1 (6 bases). This CDR3 has 13 amino acids. Trimming left V 5 bases short and J 2 bases short, with 10 bases between. Germline CDR1 reads SGHRS; CDR2 reads YFSETQ. The CDR3 DNA follows: TGCGCCAGCAGGTTACAGGGTAACACTGAAGCTTTCTTT. Residues: CASRLQGNTEAFF.

The rearrangement joins TRBV5-4 to TRBJ2-7; D remains unclear. This CDR3 is built from 12 residues. Germline loops: CDR1 SGHNT, CDR2 YYREEE (reference sequence). With 4 bases removed from V and 3 bases from J, the gap between germline ends came to 8 bases. CDR3 region: CASSVKSYEQYF. The CDR3 nucleotides are TGTGCCAGCAGCGTTAAAAGCTACGAGCAGTACTTC.

V is TRBV19 and J is TRBJ1-1; D remains unclear. There are 15 residues in the CDR3. Germline lookup yields CDR1 LNHDA and CDR2 SQIVND (reference sequence). The germline V and J ends were trimmed by 2 bases and 0 bases, with 10 bases remaining between them. DNA of the CDR3: TGTGCCAGTAGTATATTCGGGAGGATGAACACTGAAGCTTTCTTT. Translation gives CASSIFGRMNTEAFF. Variable domain in full (rest from reference TRBV19 and TRBJ1-1): DGGITQSPKYLFRKEGQNVTLSCEQNLNHDAMYWYRQDPGQGLRLIYYSQIVNDFQKGDIAEGYSVSREKKESFPLTVTSAQKNPTAFYLCASSIFGRMNTEAFFGQGTRLTVV.